This T cell receptor beta chain appears in the sequencing data of a study of beta chain features in type 1 diabetes. The CDR3 sequence is 17 residues long. CDR1 and CDR2 (germline): SGHVS, FQNEAQ. V was pared by 5 bases and J by 5 bases, with 9 bases of the junction left unmatched. Of note for this clone: Its target is unknown.

Isolated RNA was reverse transcribed in full, so expressed TCRB transcripts were sequenced. This table comes from immunoSEQ multiplex PCR, and its TCRdb copy is limited to in-frame clones, with some not included. The table lists 50,000 or so clones, around 45% of them singletons. Study observations and caveats: Cells with high TCR expression could be over-represented when cDNA is sequenced. In every one of the four CD4+ subsets, TCRB CDR3s were moderately but significantly shorter in Type 1 diabetes patients.

The chain is built from TRBV7-8 and TRBJ2-3, with 14 bases aligning to TRBD2. This receptor was taken from a man under 40 with type 1 diabetes. Sequences were obtained from Tregs from blood. The CDR3 bases are TGTGCCAGCAGCAGGGGACTAGCGGGAGAAGTCGGAGATACGCAGTATTTT. It yields the protein CASSRGLAGEVGDTQYF.